Included here is one T cell receptor beta chain sequence, with context. These data belong to a study of blood T cell repertoires in COVID-19. For the study at large: Samples representing acute and convalescent COVID-19 were sourced from the United States, Italy and Spain. PBMCs, B-cell-depleted T cells, or T cells were the source of the cDNA or gDNA that made up the material.

Authors' analysis steps: Quantification of nucleated cells was approximated via reference gene primer amplification. Generated by immunoSEQ multiplex PCR, the TCRdb table keeps only in-frame clones and is missing some. V and J calls and clone size come straight from that table; D and trimming were deduced from the DNA. The sample records about 130,000 clones, approximately 83% being singletons. Germline-derived CDR1 and CDR2 are LNHNV and YYDKDF (reference sequence). This CDR3 comprises 13 residues. The V end lost 1 base, the J end lost 1 base, and 5 bases lay between the germline ends. The chain combines TRBV15 with TRBJ2-7; no clear D. The sequence derives from a man between 60 and 75 years old with acute or convalescent COVID-19. The sequencing input was peripheral blood. The CDR3: CATSRGGSYEQYF. The DNA for the CDR3 is TGTGCCACCAGCAGAGGCGGTTCCTACGAGCAGTACTTC. The full variable domain, with the rest looked up from reference TRBV15 and TRBJ2-7, is DAMVIQNPRYQVTQFGKPVTLSCSQTLNHNVMYWYQQKSSQAPKLLFHYYDKDFNNEADTPDNFQSRRPNTSFCFLDIRSPGLGDTAMYLCATSRGGSYEQYFGPGTRLTVT.